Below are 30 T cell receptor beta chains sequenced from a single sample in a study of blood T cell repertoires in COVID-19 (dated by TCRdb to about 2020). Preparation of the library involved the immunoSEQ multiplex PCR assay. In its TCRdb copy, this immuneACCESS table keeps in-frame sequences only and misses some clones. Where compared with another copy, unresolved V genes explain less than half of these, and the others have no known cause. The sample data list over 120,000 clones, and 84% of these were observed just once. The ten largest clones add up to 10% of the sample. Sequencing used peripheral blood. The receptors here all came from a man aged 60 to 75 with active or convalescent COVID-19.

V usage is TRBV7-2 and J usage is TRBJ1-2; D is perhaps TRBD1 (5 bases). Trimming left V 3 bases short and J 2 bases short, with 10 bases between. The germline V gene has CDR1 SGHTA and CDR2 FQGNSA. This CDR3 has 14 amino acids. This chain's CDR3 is CASSLGQGNYGYTF. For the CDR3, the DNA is TGTGCCAGCAGCTTGGGGCAGGGAAACTATGGCTACACCTTC.

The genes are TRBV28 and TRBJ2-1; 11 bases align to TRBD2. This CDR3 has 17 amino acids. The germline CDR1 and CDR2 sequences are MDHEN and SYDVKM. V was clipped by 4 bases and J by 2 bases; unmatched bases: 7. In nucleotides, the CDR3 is TGTGCCAGCAGTTCTAGCGGGAGGAGGGGTACCTACAATGAGCAGTTCTTC. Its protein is CASSSSGRRGTYNEQFF.

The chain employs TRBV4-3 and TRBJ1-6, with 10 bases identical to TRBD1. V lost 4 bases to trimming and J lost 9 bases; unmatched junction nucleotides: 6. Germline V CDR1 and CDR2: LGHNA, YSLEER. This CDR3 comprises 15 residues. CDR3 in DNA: TGCGCCAGCAGCCCTGGACAGGGGGTTACTTCACCCCTCCACTTT. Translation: CASSPGQGVTSPLHF.

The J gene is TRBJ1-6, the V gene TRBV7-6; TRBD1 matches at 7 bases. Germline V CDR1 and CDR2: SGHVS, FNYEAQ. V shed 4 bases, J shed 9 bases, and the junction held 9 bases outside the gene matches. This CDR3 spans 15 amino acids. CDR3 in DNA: TGTGCCAGCAGCTCCACTACAGGGGTGGCTTCACCCCTCCACTTT. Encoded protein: CASSSTTGVASPLHF.

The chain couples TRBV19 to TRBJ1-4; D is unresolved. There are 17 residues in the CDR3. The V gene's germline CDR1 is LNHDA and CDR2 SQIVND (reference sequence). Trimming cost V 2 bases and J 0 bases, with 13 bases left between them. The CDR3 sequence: CASSITPTFATNEKLFF. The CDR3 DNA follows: TGTGCCAGTAGTATAACCCCCACATTCGCAACTAATGAAAAACTGTTTTTT.

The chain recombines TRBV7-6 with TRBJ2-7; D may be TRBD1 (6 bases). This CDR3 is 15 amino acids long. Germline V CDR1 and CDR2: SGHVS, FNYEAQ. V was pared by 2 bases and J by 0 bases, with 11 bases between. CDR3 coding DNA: TGTGCCAGCAGCTTAACTACAGGGTTCTCCTACGAGCAGTACTTC. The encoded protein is CASSLTTGFSYEQYF.

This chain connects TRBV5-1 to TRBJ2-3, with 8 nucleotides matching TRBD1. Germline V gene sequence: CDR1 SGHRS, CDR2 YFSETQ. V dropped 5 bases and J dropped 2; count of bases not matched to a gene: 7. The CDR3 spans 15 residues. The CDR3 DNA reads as TGCGCCAGCAGGGCACCGGGACAGGCCACAGATACGCAGTATTTT. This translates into CASRAPGQATDTQYF.

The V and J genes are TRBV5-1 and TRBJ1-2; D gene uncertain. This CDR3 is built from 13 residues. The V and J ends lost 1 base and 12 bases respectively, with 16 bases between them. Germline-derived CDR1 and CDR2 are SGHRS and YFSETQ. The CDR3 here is CASSLLGPGMDTF. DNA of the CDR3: TGCGCCAGCAGCTTGTTGGGTCCGGGGATGGACACCTTC. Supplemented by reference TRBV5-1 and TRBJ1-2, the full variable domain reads KAGVTQTPRYLIKTRGQQVTLSCSPISGHRSVSWYQQTPGQGLQFLFEYFSETQRNKGNFPGRFSGRQFSNSRSEMNVSTLELGDSALYLCASSLLGPGMDTFGSGTRLTVV.

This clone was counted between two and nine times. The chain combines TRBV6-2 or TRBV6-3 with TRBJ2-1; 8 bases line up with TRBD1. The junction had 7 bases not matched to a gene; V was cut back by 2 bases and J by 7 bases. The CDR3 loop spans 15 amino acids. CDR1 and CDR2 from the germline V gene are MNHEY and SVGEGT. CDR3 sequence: CASSYGRGRTNEQFF. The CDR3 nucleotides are TGTGCCAGCAGTTACGGCAGGGGGCGAACGAATGAGCAGTTCTTC.

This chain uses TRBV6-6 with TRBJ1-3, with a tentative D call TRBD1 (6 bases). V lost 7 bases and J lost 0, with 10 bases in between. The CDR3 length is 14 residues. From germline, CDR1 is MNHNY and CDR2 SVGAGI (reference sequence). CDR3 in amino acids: CASKGGNSGNTIYF. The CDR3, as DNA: TGTGCCAGCAAGGGGGGGAACTCTGGAAACACCATATATTTT.

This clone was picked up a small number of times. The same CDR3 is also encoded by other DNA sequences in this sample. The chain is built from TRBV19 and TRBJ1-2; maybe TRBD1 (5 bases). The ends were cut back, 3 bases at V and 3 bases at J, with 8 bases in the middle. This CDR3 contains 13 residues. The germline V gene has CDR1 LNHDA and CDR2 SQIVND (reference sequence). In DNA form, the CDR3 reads TGTGCCAGTAGTATGGGGGGGTACTATGGCTACACCTTC. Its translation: CASSMGGYYGYTF. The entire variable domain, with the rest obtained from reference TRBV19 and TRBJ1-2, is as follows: DGGITQSPKYLFRKEGQNVTLSCEQNLNHDAMYWYRQDPGQGLRLIYYSQIVNDFQKGDIAEGYSVSREKKESFPLTVTSAQKNPTAFYLCASSMGGYYGYTFGSGTRLTVV.

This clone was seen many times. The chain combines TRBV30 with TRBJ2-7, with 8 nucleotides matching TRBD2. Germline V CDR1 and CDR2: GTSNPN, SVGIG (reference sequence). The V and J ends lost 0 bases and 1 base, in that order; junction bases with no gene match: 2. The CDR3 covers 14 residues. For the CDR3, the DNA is TGTGCCTGGAGTGTATCGGGAGGGTCCTACGAGCAGTACGTC. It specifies CAWSVSGGSYEQYV.

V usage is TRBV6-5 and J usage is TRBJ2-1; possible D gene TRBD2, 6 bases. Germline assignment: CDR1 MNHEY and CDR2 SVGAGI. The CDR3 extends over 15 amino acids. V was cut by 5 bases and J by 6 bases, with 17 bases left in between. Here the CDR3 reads CASSNGRDLFNEQFF. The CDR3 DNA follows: TGTGCCAGCAGTAACGGGAGAGATTTGTTCAATGAGCAGTTCTTC.

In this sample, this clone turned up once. The CDR3 sequence is CASSLSSASGRSDTQYF. In DNA, the CDR3 is TGTGCCAGCAGCTTAAGCTCGGCTAGCGGGAGATCTGATACGCAGTATTTT. The rearrangement uses TRBV7-2 and TRBJ2-3; 10 bases agree with TRBD2. Losses at the gene ends were 2 bases for V and 6 bases for J; bases not matched to a gene: 11. The CDR3 has 17 residues. Per germline, CDR1 SGHTA and CDR2 FQGNSA.

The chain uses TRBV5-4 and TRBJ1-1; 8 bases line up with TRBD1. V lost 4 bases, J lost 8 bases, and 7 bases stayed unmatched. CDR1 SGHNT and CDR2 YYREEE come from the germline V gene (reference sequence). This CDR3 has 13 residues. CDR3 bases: TGTGCCAGCAGCCCGGGACAGGCAACCGAAGCTTTCTTT. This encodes CASSPGQATEAFF.

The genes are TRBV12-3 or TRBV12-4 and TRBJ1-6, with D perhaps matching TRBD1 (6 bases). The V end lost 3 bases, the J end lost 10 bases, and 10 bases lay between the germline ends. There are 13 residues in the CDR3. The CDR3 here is CASSFQGHSPLHF. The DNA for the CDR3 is TGTGCCAGCAGTTTTCAGGGGCACTCACCCCTCCACTTT.

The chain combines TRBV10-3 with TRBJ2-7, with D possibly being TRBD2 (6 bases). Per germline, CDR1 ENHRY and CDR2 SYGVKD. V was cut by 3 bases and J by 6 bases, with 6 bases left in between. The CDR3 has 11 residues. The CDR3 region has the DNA TGTGCCATCAGTGATAGCGGCGAGCAGTACGTC. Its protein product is CAISDSGEQYV.

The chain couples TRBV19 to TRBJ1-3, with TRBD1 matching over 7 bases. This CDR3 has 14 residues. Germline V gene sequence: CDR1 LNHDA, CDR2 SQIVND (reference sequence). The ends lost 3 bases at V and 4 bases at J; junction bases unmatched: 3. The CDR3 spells CASSMTGLGNTIYF. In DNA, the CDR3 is TGTGCCAGTAGTATGACAGGGTTAGGAAACACCATATATTTT.

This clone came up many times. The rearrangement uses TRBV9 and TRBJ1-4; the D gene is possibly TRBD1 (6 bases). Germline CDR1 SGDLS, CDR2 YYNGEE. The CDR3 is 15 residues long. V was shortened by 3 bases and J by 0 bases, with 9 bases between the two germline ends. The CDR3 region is CASSARQATNEKLFF. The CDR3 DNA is TGTGCCAGCAGCGCCCGACAGGCAACTAATGAAAAACTGTTTTTT.

Here the CDR3 reads CASTSTANTEAFF. CDR3 coding DNA: TGTGCCAGTACCTCGACAGCGAACACTGAAGCTTTCTTT. J is TRBJ1-1 and V is TRBV19, with a weak D call TRBD1 (5 bases). Germline-derived CDR1 and CDR2 are LNHDA and SQIVND (reference sequence). V was trimmed by 7 bases and J by 1 base, leaving 10 bases between them. The CDR3 is 13 amino acids.

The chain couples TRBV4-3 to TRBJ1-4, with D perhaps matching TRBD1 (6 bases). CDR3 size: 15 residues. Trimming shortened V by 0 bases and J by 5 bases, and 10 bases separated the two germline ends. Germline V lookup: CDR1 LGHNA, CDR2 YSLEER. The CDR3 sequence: CASSQDGTRNEKLFF. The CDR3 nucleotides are TGCGCCAGCAGCCAAGACGGGACAAGAAATGAAAAACTGTTTTTT.

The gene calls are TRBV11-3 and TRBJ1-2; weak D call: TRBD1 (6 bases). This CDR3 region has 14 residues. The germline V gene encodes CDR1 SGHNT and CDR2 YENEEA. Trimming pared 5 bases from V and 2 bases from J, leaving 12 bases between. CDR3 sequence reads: CASSPRGGNYGYTF. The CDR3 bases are TGTGCCAGCAGCCCCCGGGGGGGCAACTATGGCTACACCTTC.

CDR3 amino acids: CASSRDTLNQPQHF. CDR3 sequence (DNA): TGTGCCAGCAGTAGAGACACCCTCAATCAGCCCCAGCATTTT. V and J are TRBV2 and TRBJ1-5; the D is unclear. The CDR3 consists of 14 residues. Germline CDR1 reads SNHLY; CDR2 reads FYNNEI. Trimming shortened V by 5 bases and J by 3 bases, and 11 bases separated the two germline ends.

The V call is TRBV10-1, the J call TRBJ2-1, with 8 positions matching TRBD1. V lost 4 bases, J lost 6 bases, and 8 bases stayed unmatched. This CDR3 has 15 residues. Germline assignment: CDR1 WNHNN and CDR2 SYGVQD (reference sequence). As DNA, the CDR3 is TGCGCCAGCAGTGGTCCCGGGACAGGTTTCAATGAGCAGTTCTTC. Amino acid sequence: CASSGPGTGFNEQFF.

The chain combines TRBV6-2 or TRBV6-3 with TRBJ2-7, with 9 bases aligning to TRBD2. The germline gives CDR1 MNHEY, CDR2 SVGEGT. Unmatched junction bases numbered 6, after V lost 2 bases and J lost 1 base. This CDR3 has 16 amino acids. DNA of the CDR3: TGTGCCAGCAGTTACACGCCGCTAGCGGGGTCCTACGAGCAGTACGTC. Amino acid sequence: CASSYTPLAGSYEQYV.

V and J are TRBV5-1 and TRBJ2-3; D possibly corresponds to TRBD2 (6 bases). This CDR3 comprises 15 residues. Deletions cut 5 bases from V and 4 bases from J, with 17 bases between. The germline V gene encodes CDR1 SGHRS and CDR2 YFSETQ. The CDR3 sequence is CASSLDFSGPDTQYF. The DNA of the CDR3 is TGCGCCAGCAGTCTTGATTTTAGCGGCCCAGATACGCAGTATTTT.

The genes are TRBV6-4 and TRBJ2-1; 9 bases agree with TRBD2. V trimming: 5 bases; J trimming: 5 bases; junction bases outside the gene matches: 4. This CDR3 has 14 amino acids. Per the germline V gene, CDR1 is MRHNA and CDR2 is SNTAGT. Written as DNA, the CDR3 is TGTGCCAGCAGTCCTAGCGGGAATCACAATGAGCAGTTCTTC. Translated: CASSPSGNHNEQFF.

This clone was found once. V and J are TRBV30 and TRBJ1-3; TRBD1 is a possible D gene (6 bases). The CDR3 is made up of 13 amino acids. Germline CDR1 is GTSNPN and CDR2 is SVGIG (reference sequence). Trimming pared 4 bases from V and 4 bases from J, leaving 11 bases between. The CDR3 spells CAWMRGAGNTIYF. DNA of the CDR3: TGTGCCTGGATGCGGGGGGCGGGAAACACCATATATTTT.

CDR3 sequence (DNA): TGTGCCAGCAGCCCCAGGACTAGCGGGGGCGCCGCAGATACGCAGTATTTT. This translates into CASSPRTSGGAADTQYF. V usage is TRBV7-2 and J usage is TRBJ2-3, with 13 bases aligning to TRBD2. Trimming took 5 bases from V and 4 from J; bases not matched to a gene: 9. The CDR3 totals 17 residues. The germline gives CDR1 SGHTA, CDR2 FQGNSA.

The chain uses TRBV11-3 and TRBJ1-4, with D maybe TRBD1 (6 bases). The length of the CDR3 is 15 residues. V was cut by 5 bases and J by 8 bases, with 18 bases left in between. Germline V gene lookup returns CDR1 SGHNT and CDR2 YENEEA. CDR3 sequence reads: CASSPGGQGHEKLFF. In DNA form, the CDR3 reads TGTGCCAGCAGCCCGGGGGGGCAGGGGCACGAAAAACTGTTTTTT.